Listed here is a single T cell receptor (beta chain). The antigen is not known. This sample is drawn from a study of graft-versus-host responses after intestinal transplantation. Study-wide context: Transplants were multivisceral, liver-intestinal, or isolated intestinal. The study gave all recipients anti-thymocyte globulin induction, then tacrolimus and steroids for two to three years. The study, taken as a whole, reports: Some GvH clones appeared in ileal mucosa or blood before recipient bone marrow.

Sequencing was performed with immunoSEQ multiplex PCR; in TCRdb, only in-frame clones are kept and a portion is missing. The sample yields tens of thousands of clones, approximately 90% seen once. The TCR originated in a human patient who received an intestinal transplant, so some T cells may come from the graft donor. The sequences come from PBMCs, collected 26 days after transplant.

CDR3 sequence reads: CASSQTSGGIALSYNEQFF. CDR3 bases: TGTGCCAGCAGCCAGACTAGCGGGGGTATCGCCCTATCCTACAATGAGCAGTTCTTC. The chain links TRBV7-9 to TRBJ2-1; 12 bases are shared with TRBD2. Germline trimming cut 5 bases from V and 1 base from J; bases unmatched to any gene: 12. This CDR3 is built from 19 residues. Looked up from germline, CDR1 is SEHNR and CDR2 is FQNEAQ (reference sequence).